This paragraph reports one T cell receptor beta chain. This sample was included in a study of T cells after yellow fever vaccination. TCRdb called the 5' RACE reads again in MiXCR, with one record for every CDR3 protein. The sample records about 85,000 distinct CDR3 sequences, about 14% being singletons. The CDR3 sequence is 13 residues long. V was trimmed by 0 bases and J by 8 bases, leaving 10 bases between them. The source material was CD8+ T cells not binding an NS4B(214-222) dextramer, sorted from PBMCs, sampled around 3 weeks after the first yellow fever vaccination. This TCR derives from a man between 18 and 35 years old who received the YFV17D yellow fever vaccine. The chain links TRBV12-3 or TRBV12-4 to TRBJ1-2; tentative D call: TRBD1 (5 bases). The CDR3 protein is CASSLAEGQGYTF. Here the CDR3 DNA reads TGTGCCAGCAGTTTAGCAGAGGGGCAAGGCTACACCTTC.